This entry concerns a single TCR beta chain. Its specificity is unknown. The entry originates in a study of blood T cells in healthy people across ages. Study-level results: A strong correlation was seen between TCR beta diversity and naive T cell percentage.

CDR3 length: 13 residues. V shed 5 bases and J shed 4 bases, with 10 bases lying between them. Every sample yielded at least 6.5 million isolated PBMCs. The second PCR ran about 6 to 11 cycles with a sample-barcoded 5' primer and J-beta primers. TCRdb re-called the 5' RACE reads with MiXCR, one entry per CDR3 protein. The sample holds 700,000 or so distinct CDR3 sequences; 20% to 25% are singletons and the top ten take 20% to 25%. The sequenced sample consisted of blood. V and J are TRBV12-3 or TRBV12-4 and TRBJ2-3; D gene ambiguous. The sequence was obtained from a man between 65 and 79 years old in good health. The DNA for the CDR3 is TGTGCCAGCAGTCTGTCCCTCCCAGATACGCAGTATTTT. The encoded protein is CASSLSLPDTQYF.